Listed below are T cell receptor beta chains from one sample, sequenced in a study of CD8+CD57+ T cells in acquired aplastic anemia. TCRdb re-derived calls from the reads in MiXCR, one entry per CDR3 protein. The sample lists under 250,000 distinct CDR3 sequences, roughly two thirds occurring once. The material sequenced was sorted CD4+, CD8+, or CD8+CD57+ T cells (not recorded which) from PBMCs. Receptors were obtained from a human donor with aplastic anemia. Both conserved end residues are part of each CDR3. The D gene is left open where the match is weak. Size tells how often a clone was seen (once, few, many) or the class of an expanded clone, and some rows leave it out.

v_call	d_call	j_call	clone_size	cdr3_aa	cdr3_nt
TRBV11-1	NA	TRBJ1-2	NA	CASSLEVARYTF	TGTGCCAGCAGCCTCGAGGTGGCCAGGTACACCTTC
TRBV15	NA	TRBJ2-1	once	CATSSLVVNEQFF	TGTGCCACCAGCAGCTTAGTCGTGAATGAGCAGTTCTTC
TRBV12-3/TRBV12-4	TRBD1	TRBJ1-5	NA	CASSLQGGGYEHF	TGTGCCAGCAGTTTACAAGGGGGCGGCTACGAGCATTTT
TRBV20-1	TRBD1	TRBJ2-1	NA	CSAKGDRGDEQFF	TGCAGTGCTAAGGGGGACAGGGGAGATGAGCAGTTCTTC
TRBV19	TRBD2	TRBJ2-2	NA	CASSSIAGERAGELFF	TGTGCCAGTAGTTCTATAGCGGGAGAGAGGGCCGGGGAGCTGTTTTTT
TRBV5-1	NA	TRBJ2-1	once	CASRSAGPSYNEQFF	TGCGCCAGCAGGTCCGCGGGACCGTCCTACAATGAGCAGTTCTTC
TRBV15	TRBD2	TRBJ2-1	NA	CATSSSGTRMYNEQFF	TGTGCCACCAGCAGCTCCGGGACTAGAATGTACAATGAGCAGTTCTTC
TRBV5-6	TRBD2	TRBJ2-4	NA	CASSLGAGLAGGLAKNIQYF	TGTGCCAGCAGCTTGGGGGCGGGGTTAGCGGGGGGACTAGCCAAAAACATTCAGTACTTC
TRBV20-1	NA	TRBJ2-1	NA	CSARAGPSSYNEQFF	TGCAGTGCTAGGGCGGGGCCAAGCTCCTACAATGAGCAGTTCTTC
TRBV19	NA	TRBJ1-1	once	CASSMTRSSTEAFF	TGTGCCAGTAGTATGACGAGGTCAAGCACTGAAGCTTTCTTT
TRBV2	TRBD1	TRBJ2-1	few	CASRETGGTSYNEQFF	TGTGCCAGCAGAGAAACAGGGGGCACGTCCTACAATGAGCAGTTCTTC
TRBV7-3	NA	TRBJ2-3	NA	CASSSRQRRTDTQYF	TGTGCCAGCAGCTCCCGACAGAGAAGGACAGATACGCAGTATTTT
TRBV7-2	NA	TRBJ2-7	few	CASSLDPFYEQYF	TGTGCCAGCAGCTTAGACCCATTCTACGAGCAGTACTTC
TRBV7-9	TRBD2	TRBJ2-7	NA	CASSLAGGSGEQYF	TGTGCCAGCAGCTTAGCGGGGGGGTCTGGCGAGCAGTACTTC
TRBV14	NA	TRBJ2-3	NA	CASSKGLEAADTQYF	TGTGCCAGCAGCAAAGGGCTAGAGGCAGCGGATACGCAGTATTTT
TRBV11-3	TRBD1	TRBJ2-6	NA	CASSRAGTGASSGANVLTF	TGTGCCAGCAGCCGAGCGGGGACAGGGGCTTCCTCTGGGGCCAACGTCCTGACTTTC
TRBV10-3	NA	TRBJ1-5	NA	CAISDLNRGGNQPQHF	TGTGCCATCAGTGACCTCAACCGGGGGGGCAATCAGCCCCAGCATTTT
TRBV5-1	NA	TRBJ1-2	NA	CASSLAGGRDYGYTF	TGCGCTAGCAGCTTGGCCGGGGGCAGGGACTATGGCTACACCTTC
TRBV10-3	NA	TRBJ2-7	NA	CAISESITRSYEQYF	TGTGCCATCAGTGAGTCGATAACCCGCTCCTACGAGCAGTACTTC
TRBV12-3/TRBV12-4	NA	TRBJ2-7	NA	CASTPPGSHEQYF	TGTGCCAGCACCCCCCCCGGGTCCCACGAGCAGTACTTC
TRBV10-3	TRBD1	TRBJ1-2	NA	CAISATGTGHYGYTF	TGTGCCATCAGTGCGACCGGGACAGGGCACTATGGCTACACCTTC
TRBV14	TRBD1	TRBJ1-2	NA	CASSPDRGPLYGYTF	TGTGCCAGCAGCCCCGACAGGGGGCCCCTCTATGGCTACACCTTC
TRBV5-1	NA	TRBJ2-1	NA	CASSVGGNNEQFF	TGCGCCAGCAGCGTAGGAGGGAACAATGAGCAGTTCTTC
TRBV7-8	TRBD1	TRBJ1-2	NA	CASSPRRQGPYGYTF	TGTGCCAGCAGCCCCCGGAGACAGGGCCCCTATGGCTACACCTTC
TRBV7-2	TRBD1	TRBJ2-7	once	CASSSRQGGAYEQYF	TGTGCCAGCAGCTCCCGACAGGGGGGAGCCTACGAGCAGTACTTC
TRBV19	NA	TRBJ1-5	few	CASSISGEEGQPQHF	TGTGCCAGTAGTATCTCAGGGGAAGAGGGTCAGCCCCAGCATTTT
TRBV7-2	TRBD1	TRBJ2-1	NA	CASSSGTGAYNEQFF	TGTGCCAGCAGTTCCGGGACAGGGGCCTACAATGAGCAGTTCTTC
TRBV19	NA	TRBJ2-1	NA	CASSTGWSSYNEQFF	TGTGCCAGTAGTACAGGGTGGAGCTCCTACAATGAGCAGTTCTTC
TRBV7-3	NA	TRBJ1-3	few	CASSLASGNTIYF	TGTGCCAGCAGCTTAGCCTCTGGAAACACCATATATTTT
TRBV24-1	NA	TRBJ1-6	NA	CATSDFLGTQNSPLHF	TGTGCCACCAGTGATTTTCTCGGGACACAGAATTCACCCCTCCACTTT
TRBV9	NA	TRBJ2-5	NA	CASSVTGTRETQYF	TGTGCCAGCAGCGTAACCGGGACACGTGAGACCCAGTACTTC
TRBV7-3	NA	TRBJ2-5	NA	CASSLNRGAQETQYF	TGTGCCAGCAGCTTAAACCGGGGGGCACAAGAGACCCAGTACTTC
TRBV25-1	NA	TRBJ1-6	NA	CASSEGGYVSPLHF	TGTGCCAGCAGTGAAGGGGGGTATGTTTCACCCCTCCACTTT
TRBV2	TRBD1	TRBJ2-7	NA	CASSQTGMHEQYF	TGTGCCAGCAGTCAGACAGGGATGCACGAGCAGTACTTC
TRBV7-2	TRBD2	TRBJ2-7	few	CASSLAALAGPYEQYF	TGTGCCAGCAGCTTAGCGGCGCTAGCGGGACCCTACGAGCAGTACTTC
TRBV10-3	NA	TRBJ2-1	NA	CAISGSFLSSYNEQFF	TGTGCCATCAGTGGTTCGTTCTTAAGCTCCTACAATGAGCAGTTCTTC
TRBV29-1	NA	TRBJ1-1	few	CSVEPTGPEAFF	TGCAGCGTTGAACCGACAGGTCCTGAAGCTTTCTTT
TRBV7-8	TRBD2	TRBJ2-1	once	CASSLRLAGSSYNEQFF	TGTGCCAGCAGCCTACGACTAGCGGGAAGCTCCTACAATGAGCAGTTCTTC
TRBV27	TRBD1	TRBJ2-1	many	CASSPQRGTGSNEQFF	TGTGCCAGCAGTCCCCAACGTGGGACAGGGTCCAATGAGCAGTTCTTC
TRBV6-6	NA	TRBJ1-2	few	CASSYGQTFYGYTF	TGTGCCAGCAGCTACGGACAGACTTTCTATGGCTACACCTTC
TRBV7-2	NA	TRBJ2-7	NA	CASSLVRSGTPHEQYF	TGTGCCAGCAGCTTAGTGCGCTCCGGGACACCTCACGAGCAGTACTTC
TRBV2	NA	TRBJ1-1	NA	CASRKLMNTEAFF	TGTGCCAGCAGAAAATTGATGAACACTGAAGCTTTCTTT